This entry describes one T cell receptor (beta chain). Its antigen is unknown. The sample belongs to a study of a mutant IDH1 vaccine in newly diagnosed glioma. Profiling relied on immunoSEQ multiplex PCR, and the TCRdb table lists in-frame clones only, not all of them. The data hold about 60,000 clones, with over 80% observed a single time. Indicated time point: week 23, last vaccination. Doses comprised 300 ug of mutant IDH1 20-mer peptide each, plus topical imiquimod. The donors' diagnosis was new WHO grade 3 or 4 astrocytoma that was IDH1-mutant and ATRX-lost. V lost 8 bases and J 2 bases, leaving 15 bases between the germline ends. The length of the CDR3 is 14 residues.

V usage is TRBV6-7 and J usage is TRBJ2-5; no definite D call. TRBV6-7 is treated as an ORF (open reading frame) with a function not yet certain. The sample here was PBMCs, taken from a glioma patient whose treatment included an IDH1 peptide vaccine. The TCR sequence derives from a man aged 35 to 55 with glioma. The DNA of the CDR3 is TGTGCCAGCGTGAGGCCGCTAGATCAAGAGACCCAGTACTTC. Translating gives CASVRPLDQETQYF.